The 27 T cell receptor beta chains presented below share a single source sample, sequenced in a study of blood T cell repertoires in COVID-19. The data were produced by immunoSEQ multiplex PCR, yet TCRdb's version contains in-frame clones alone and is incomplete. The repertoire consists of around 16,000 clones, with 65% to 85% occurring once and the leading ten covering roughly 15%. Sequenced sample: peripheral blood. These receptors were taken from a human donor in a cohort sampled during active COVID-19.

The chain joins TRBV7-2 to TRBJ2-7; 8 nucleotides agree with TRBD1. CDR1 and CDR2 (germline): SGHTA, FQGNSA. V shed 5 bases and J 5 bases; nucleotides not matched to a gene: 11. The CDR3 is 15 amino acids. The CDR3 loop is CASSQPLGQGHEQYF. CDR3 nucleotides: TGTGCCAGCAGCCAACCCCTCGGACAGGGCCACGAGCAGTACTTC.

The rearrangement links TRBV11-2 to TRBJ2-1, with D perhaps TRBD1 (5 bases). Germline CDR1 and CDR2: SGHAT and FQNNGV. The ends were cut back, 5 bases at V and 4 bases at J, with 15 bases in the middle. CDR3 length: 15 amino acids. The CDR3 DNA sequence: TGTGCCAGCAGCACGGCCACAGGCCCATACAATGAGCAGTTCTTC. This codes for CASSTATGPYNEQFF. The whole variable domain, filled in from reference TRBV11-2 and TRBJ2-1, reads EAGVAQSPRYKIIEKRQSVAFWCNPISGHATLYWYQQILGQGPKLLIQFQNNGVVDDSQLPKDRFSAERLKGVDSTLKIQPAKLEDSAVYLCASSTATGPYNEQFFGPGTRLTVL.

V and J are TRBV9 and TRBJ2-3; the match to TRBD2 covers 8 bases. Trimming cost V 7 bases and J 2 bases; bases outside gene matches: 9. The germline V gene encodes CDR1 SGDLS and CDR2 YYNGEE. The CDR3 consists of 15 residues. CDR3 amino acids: CASRPGGRVTDTQYF. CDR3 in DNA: TGTGCCAGCCGCCCGGGGGGGCGGGTCACAGATACGCAGTATTTT.

CDR3 sequence (DNA): TGTGCCAGCAGCCAAGATACTGTTGGAACGGAGGGGTCTCAGCCCCAGCATTTT. Its protein product is CASSQDTVGTEGSQPQHF. The J gene is TRBJ1-5, the V gene TRBV3-1 (or the pseudogene TRBV3-2); tentative D call: TRBD1 (5 bases). Trimming cost V 0 bases and J 6 bases, with 21 bases left between them. Germline CDR1 and CDR2: LGHDT and YNNKEL (reference sequence). CDR3 length: 18 residues.

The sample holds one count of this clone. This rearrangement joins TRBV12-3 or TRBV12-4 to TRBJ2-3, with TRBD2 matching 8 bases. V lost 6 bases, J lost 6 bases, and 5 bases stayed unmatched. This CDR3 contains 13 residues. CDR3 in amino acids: CASRSGSGDTQYF. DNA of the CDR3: TGTGCCAGCAGAAGCGGGAGCGGGGATACGCAGTATTTT.

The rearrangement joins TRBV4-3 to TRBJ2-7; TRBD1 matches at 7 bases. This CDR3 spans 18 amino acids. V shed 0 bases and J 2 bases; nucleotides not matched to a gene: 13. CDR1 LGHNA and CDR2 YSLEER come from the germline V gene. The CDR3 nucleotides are TGCGCCAGCAGCCAAGAGACAGGGTCCTATATCGGGACCTACGAGCAGTACTTC. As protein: CASSQETGSYIGTYEQYF.

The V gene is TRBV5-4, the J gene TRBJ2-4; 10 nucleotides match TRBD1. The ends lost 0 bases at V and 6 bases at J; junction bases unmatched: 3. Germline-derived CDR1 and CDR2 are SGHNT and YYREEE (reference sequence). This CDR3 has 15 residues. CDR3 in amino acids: CASSLGGQGGNIQYF. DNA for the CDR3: TGTGCCAGCAGCTTGGGAGGACAGGGGGGAAACATTCAGTACTTC.

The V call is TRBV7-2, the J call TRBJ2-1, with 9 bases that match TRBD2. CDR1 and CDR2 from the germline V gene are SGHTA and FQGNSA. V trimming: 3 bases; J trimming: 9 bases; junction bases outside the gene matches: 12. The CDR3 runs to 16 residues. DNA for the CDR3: TGTGCCAGCAGCTTTTCTGCGGGAGGGACAATTGGTGAGCAGTTCTTC. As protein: CASSFSAGGTIGEQFF.

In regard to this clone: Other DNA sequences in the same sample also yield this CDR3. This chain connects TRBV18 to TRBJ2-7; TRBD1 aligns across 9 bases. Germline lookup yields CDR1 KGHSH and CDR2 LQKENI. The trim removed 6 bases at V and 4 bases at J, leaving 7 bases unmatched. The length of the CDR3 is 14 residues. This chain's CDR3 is CASSPRTGEYEQYF. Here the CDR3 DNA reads TGTGCCAGCTCTCCCCGGACAGGGGAATACGAGCAGTACTTC.

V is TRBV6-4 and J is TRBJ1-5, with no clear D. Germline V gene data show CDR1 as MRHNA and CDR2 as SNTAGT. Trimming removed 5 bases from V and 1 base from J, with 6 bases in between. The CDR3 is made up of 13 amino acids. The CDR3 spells CASSPQSNQPQHF. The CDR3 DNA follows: TGTGCCAGCAGTCCTCAGAGCAATCAGCCCCAGCATTTT.

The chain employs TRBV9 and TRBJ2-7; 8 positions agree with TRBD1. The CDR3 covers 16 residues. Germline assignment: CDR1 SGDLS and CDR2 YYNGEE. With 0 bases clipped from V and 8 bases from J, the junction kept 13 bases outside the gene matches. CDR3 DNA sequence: TGTGCCAGCAGCGTAGGAGGCCGGACAGGGAATAACCAGCAGTACTTC. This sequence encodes CASSVGGRTGNNQQYF.

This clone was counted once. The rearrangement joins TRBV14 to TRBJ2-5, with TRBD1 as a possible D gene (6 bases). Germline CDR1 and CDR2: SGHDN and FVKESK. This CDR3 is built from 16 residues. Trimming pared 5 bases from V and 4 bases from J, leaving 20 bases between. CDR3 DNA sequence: TGTGCCAGCAGCGAGATATTCACAGGGTCCCTAGAGACCCAGTACTTC. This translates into CASSEIFTGSLETQYF.

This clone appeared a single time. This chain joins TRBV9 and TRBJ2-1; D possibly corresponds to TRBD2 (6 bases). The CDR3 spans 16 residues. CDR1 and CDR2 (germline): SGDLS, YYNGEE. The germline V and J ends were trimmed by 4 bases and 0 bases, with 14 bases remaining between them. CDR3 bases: TGTGCCAGCAGCCCATCGGGACTGAGCTCCTACAATGAGCAGTTCTTC. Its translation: CASSPSGLSSYNEQFF.

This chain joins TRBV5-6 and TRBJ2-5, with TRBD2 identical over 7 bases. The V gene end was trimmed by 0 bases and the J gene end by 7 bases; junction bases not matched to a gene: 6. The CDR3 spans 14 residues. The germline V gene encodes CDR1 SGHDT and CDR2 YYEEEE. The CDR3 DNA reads TGTGCCAGCAGCTTGGGAGGCGGGAGTGTGACCCAGTACTTC. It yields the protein CASSLGGGSVTQYF.

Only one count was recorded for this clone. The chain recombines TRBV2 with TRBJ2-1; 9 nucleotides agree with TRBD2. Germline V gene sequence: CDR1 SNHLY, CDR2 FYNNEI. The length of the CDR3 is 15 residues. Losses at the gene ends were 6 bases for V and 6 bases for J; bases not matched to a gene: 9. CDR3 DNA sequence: TGTGCCAGCAGGCCCGCCAGCGGGGGGCCCAATGAGCAGTTCTTC. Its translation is CASRPASGGPNEQFF.

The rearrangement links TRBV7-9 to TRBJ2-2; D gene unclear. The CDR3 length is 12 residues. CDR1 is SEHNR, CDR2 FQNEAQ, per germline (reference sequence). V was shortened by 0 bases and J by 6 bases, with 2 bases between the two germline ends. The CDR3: CASSLAAGELFF. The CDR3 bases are TGTGCCAGCAGCTTAGCCGCCGGGGAGCTGTTTTTT.

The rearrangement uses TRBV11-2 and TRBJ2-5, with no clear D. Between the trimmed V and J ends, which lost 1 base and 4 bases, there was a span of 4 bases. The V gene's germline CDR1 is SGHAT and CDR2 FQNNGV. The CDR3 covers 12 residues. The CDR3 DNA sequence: TGTGCCAGCAGCTTAGCGGGAGAGACCCAGTACTTC. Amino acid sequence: CASSLAGETQYF.

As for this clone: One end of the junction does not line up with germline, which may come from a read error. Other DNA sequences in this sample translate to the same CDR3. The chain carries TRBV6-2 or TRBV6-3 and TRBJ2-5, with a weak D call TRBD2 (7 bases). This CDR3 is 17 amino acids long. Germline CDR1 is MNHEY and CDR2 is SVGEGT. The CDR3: CARSPVTGRGRGETQYF. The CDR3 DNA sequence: TGTGCCCGCAGCCCTGTGACGGGGCGGGGGCGGGGGGAGACCCAGTACTTC.

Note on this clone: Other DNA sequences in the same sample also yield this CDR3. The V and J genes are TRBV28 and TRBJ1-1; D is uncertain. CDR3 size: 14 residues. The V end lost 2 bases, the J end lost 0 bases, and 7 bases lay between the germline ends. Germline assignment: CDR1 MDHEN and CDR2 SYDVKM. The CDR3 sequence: CASSLTVMNTEAFF. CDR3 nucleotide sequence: TGTGCCAGCAGTTTAACTGTAATGAACACTGAAGCTTTCTTT.

In nucleotides, the CDR3 is TGCGCCAGCAGCTTAAGGACAGGGACACCCCCTGGCTACACCTTC. Translated: CASSLRTGTPPGYTF. The chain combines TRBV5-1 with TRBJ1-2; 8 bases agree with TRBD1. This CDR3 is 15 amino acids long. Germline V gene lookup returns CDR1 SGHRS and CDR2 YFSETQ. The V gene end was trimmed by 2 bases and the J gene end by 7 bases; junction bases not matched to a gene: 10.

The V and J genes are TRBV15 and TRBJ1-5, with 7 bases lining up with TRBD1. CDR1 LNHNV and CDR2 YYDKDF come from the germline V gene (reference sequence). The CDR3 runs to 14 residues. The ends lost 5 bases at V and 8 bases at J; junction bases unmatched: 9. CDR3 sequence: CATSGRTGREPQHF. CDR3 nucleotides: TGTGCCACCAGCGGAAGGACAGGTCGCGAGCCCCAGCATTTT.

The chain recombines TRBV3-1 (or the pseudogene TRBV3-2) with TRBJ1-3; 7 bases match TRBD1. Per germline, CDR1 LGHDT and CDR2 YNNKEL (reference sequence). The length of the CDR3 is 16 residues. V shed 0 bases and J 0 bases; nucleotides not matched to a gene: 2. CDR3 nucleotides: TGTGCCAGCAGCCAAGATGGGACAGTCTCTGGAAACACCATATATTTT. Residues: CASSQDGTVSGNTIYF.

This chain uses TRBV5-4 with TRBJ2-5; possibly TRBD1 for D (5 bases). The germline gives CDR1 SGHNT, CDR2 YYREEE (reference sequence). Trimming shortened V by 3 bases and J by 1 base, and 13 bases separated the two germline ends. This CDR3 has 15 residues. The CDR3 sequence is CASSSPIGAQETQYF. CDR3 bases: TGTGCCAGCAGCTCCCCAATTGGGGCCCAAGAGACCCAGTACTTC.

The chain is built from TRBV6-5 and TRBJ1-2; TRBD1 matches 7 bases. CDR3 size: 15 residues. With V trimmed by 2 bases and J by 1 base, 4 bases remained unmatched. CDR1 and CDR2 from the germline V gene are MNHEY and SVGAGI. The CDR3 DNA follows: TGTGCCAGCAGTTACCGGGACAGCCGTAACTATGGCTACACCTTC. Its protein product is CASSYRDSRNYGYTF.

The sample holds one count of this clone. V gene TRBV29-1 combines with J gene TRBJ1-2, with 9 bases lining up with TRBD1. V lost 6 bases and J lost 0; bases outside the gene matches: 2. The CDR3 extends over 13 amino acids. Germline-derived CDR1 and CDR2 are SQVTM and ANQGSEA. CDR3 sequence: CSVGDRANYGYTF. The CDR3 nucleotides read TGCAGCGTGGGGGACAGGGCTAACTATGGCTACACCTTC. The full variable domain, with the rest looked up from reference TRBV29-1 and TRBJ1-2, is SAVISQKPSRDICQRGTSLTIQCQVDSQVTMMFWYRQQPGQSLTLIATANQGSEATYESGFVIDKFPISRPNLTFSTLTVSNMSPEDSSIYLCSVGDRANYGYTFGSGTRLTVV.

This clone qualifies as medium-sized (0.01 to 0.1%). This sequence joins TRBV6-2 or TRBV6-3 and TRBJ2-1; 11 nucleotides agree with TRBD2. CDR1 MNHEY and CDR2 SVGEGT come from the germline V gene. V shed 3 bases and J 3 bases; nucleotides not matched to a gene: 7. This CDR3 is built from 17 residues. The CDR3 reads CASSYSPSGGLYNEQFF. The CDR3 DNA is TGTGCCAGCAGTTATTCGCCTAGCGGGGGGCTCTACAATGAGCAGTTCTTC.

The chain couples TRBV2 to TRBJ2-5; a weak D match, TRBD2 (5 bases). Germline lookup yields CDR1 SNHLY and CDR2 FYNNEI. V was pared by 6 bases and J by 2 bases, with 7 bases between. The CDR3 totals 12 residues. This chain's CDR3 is CASSGEQETQYF. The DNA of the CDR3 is TGTGCCAGCAGCGGGGAACAAGAGACCCAGTACTTC.